This is a list of T cell receptor beta chains from one sample in a study of neurological immune-mediated disorders. TCRdb passed the 5' RACE reads through MiXCR, listing each CDR3 protein once. The sample carries 25,000 to 35,000 distinct CDR3 sequences, approximately 15% recorded once. Source material: PBMCs. All receptors come from a man between 65 and 79 years old in good health. The CDR3 runs from the conserved cysteine through the conserved F or W. The D gene is left open where the match is weak. Size values are once, few and many counts, or a class for expanded clones, and some rows have none.

j_call v_call d_call clone_size cdr3_nt cdr3_aa
TRBJ1-1 TRBV6-2/TRBV6-3 TRBD1 many TGTGCCAGCAGTTATCGACAGGGGAGGGGGAACACTGAAGCTTTCTTT CASSYRQGRGNTEAFF
TRBJ2-7 TRBV28 - many TGTGCCAGCAGTTTGGTAGGTCAGTGGTACGAGCAGTACTTC CASSLVGQWYEQYF
TRBJ1-1 TRBV20-1 TRBD1 many TGCAGTGCTAGAGACCGACAGGGCCTGGGTGAAGCTTTCTTT CSARDRQGLGEAFF
TRBJ2-3 TRBV5-6 - many TGTGCCAGCAGCTTGGTCAGGGAAACAGATACGCAGTATTTT CASSLVRETDTQYF
TRBJ2-2 TRBV19 - many TGTGCCAGTAAGGGGACCGGGGAGCTGTTTTTT CASKGTGELFF
TRBJ1-4 TRBV7-2 - - TGTACCAGCAGCTTAGACTGGGAGAATGAAAAACTGTTTTTT CTSSLDWENEKLFF
TRBJ2-7 TRBV6-1 - many TGTGCCAGCAGTGAATTCGTGACCGCCTCCTACGAGCAGTACTTC CASSEFVTASYEQYF
TRBJ2-5 TRBV29-1 - many TGCAGCGTTGAAGAACAGCAAGAGACCCAGTACTTC CSVEEQQETQYF
TRBJ2-7 TRBV9 - - TGTGCCAGCAGCTCCCGACAGGATACCTACGAGCAGTACTTC CASSSRQDTYEQYF
TRBJ2-5 TRBV7-9 - - TGTGTCAGCAGCTTTTCACTAGCTGATCAAGAGACCCAGTACTTC CVSSFSLADQETQYF
TRBJ1-1 TRBV12-3/TRBV12-4 - few TGTGCCAGCACCTTACGGGGAAGGGGGAACACTGAAGCTTTCTTT CASTLRGRGNTEAFF
TRBJ1-1 TRBV28 - many TGTGCCAGCAGTATGGGGCACACTGAAGCTTTCTTT CASSMGHTEAFF
TRBJ2-2 TRBV7-2 TRBD2 many TGTGCCAGCAGACCTATTAGCGGGGGGCTCACCGGGGAGCTGTTTTTT CASRPISGGLTGELFF
TRBJ2-5 TRBV5-1 - many TGCGCCAGCAGCTTGGGGGACGGGAATCAAGAGACCCAGTACTTC CASSLGDGNQETQYF
TRBJ2-2 TRBV5-1 - many TGCGCCAGCAGCTTGCTTCCAGGGACCACCGGGGAGCTGTTTTTT CASSLLPGTTGELFF
TRBJ2-7 TRBV10-2 - many TGCGCCAGCAGGGCGCTGGGGGGCCCCTACGAGCAGTACTTC CASRALGGPYEQYF
TRBJ1-2 TRBV20-1 - - TGCAGTGCTAGTAGGTCAGGGACCGTCAACTATGGCTACACCTTC CSASRSGTVNYGYTF
TRBJ1-4 TRBV27 TRBD1 many TGTGCCAGCAGTTCCCCCGGGACAGGGGTCTTCGAAAAACTGTTTTTT CASSSPGTGVFEKLFF
TRBJ2-1 TRBV2 - - TGTGCCAGCAGATTACCGACTAGTGACCCCGCATTCTTC CASRLPTSDPAFF
TRBJ2-7 TRBV5-1 - many TGCGCCAGCCGTGTCCAGGGGAGCTCCTACGAGCAGTACTTC CASRVQGSSYEQYF
TRBJ2-3 TRBV5-1 - many TGCGCCAGCAGCCCGGGGTGGGGATCTAGCACAGATACGCAGTATTTT CASSPGWGSSTDTQYF
TRBJ1-4 TRBV5-1 - many TGCGCCAGCAGCTTGGACACCTCTAATGAAAAACTGTTTTTT CASSLDTSNEKLFF
TRBJ2-7 TRBV4-3 - many TGCGCCAGCAGCCAAGATCTCGGGGTGTACGAGCAGTACTTC CASSQDLGVYEQYF
TRBJ2-1 TRBV6-5 TRBD1 many TGTGCCAGCAGTTACGCACAGGGGGCCCATGAGCAGTTCTTC CASSYAQGAHEQFF
TRBJ1-2 TRBV19 - - TGTGCCAGTAGTATGGCGTCTACAGGACATAACTATGGCTACACCTTC CASSMASTGHNYGYTF
TRBJ2-4 TRBV28 - many TGTGCCAGCAGTTTAGGAGGAGCCAAAAACATTCAGTACTTC CASSLGGAKNIQYF
TRBJ2-2 TRBV27 - many TGTGCCAGCAGTTTATCGCCACAGGGAAGGACCGGGGAGCTGTTTTTT CASSLSPQGRTGELFF
TRBJ1-3 TRBV12-3/TRBV12-4 - many TGTGCCAGCAGCCTTTCGAGCTCTGGAAACACCATATATTTT CASSLSSSGNTIYF
TRBJ1-2 TRBV9 TRBD1 many TGTGCCAGCAGCGAGGACAGGGATGCCTATGGCTACACCTTC CASSEDRDAYGYTF
TRBJ2-5 TRBV7-9 - many TGTGCCAGCAGCTTAGGGGTAGACAGAGAAGAGACCCAGTACTTC CASSLGVDREETQYF
TRBJ2-3 TRBV10-3 - - TGTGCCATCAGTGGGGGAGGTGACACAGATACGCAGTATTTT CAISGGGDTDTQYF
TRBJ1-5 TRBV20-1 - many TGCAGTGCTAGTACTCCAGGGTTCAATCAGCCCCAGCATTTT CSASTPGFNQPQHF
TRBJ1-4 TRBV29-1 - many TGCAGCGTTGCCGCAGGGACGGCGAATGAAAGACTGTTTTTT CSVAAGTANERLFF
TRBJ2-3 TRBV6-2/TRBV6-3 TRBD1 many TGTGCCAGCAGTTACCCAGACGGGACAGGGGCAGATACGCAGTATTTT CASSYPDGTGADTQYF
TRBJ2-7 TRBV21-1 - - TGTGCCAGTCATCAGGGATGCCGCGAGCAGTACTTC CASHQGCREQYF
TRBJ2-1 TRBV5-1 TRBD2 many TGCGCCAGCAGCTTGGGACTAGCGGGGAAGATTACAATGAAGCAGTTCTTC CASSLGLAGKITMKQFF
TRBJ2-3 TRBV5-4 - many TGTGCCAGCAGCCTTAGAGGGCGGAGCATCACAGATACGCAGTATTTT CASSLRGRSITDTQYF
TRBJ1-4 TRBV20-1 - many TGCAGTGCCGTCCCGATAGACAGTAATGAAAAACTGTTTTTT CSAVPIDSNEKLFF
TRBJ2-7 TRBV5-1 - many TGCGCCAGCAGCTCACAGGGCCACTACTACGAGCAGTACTTC CASSSQGHYYEQYF
TRBJ2-2 TRBV7-9 TRBD2 many TGTGCCAGCAGCTCGGGACGCCGCGGGGGCACCGGGGAGCTGTTTTTT CASSSGRRGGTGELFF
TRBJ2-2 TRBV15 - many TGTGCCACCAGCAGCGCCGCAGACACCGGGGAGCTGTTTTTT CATSSAADTGELFF
TRBJ2-7 TRBV6-5 - many TGTGCCAGCAGTCAAGGACTTCTGGGGTCCTACGAGCAGTACTTC CASSQGLLGSYEQYF
TRBJ2-1 TRBV9 TRBD2 many TGTGCCAGCAGCCCGGGGGGGCCTGAGCAGTTCTTC CASSPGGPEQFF
TRBJ1-6 TRBV20-1 - many TGCAGTGCTAGAGACAGGACGGGTTGGTCACCCCTCCACTTT CSARDRTGWSPLHF
TRBJ2-5 TRBV7-2 - many TGTGCCAGCAGCTTAGGGACACCCGGGACCCAGTACTTC CASSLGTPGTQYF
TRBJ1-2 TRBV12-3/TRBV12-4 TRBD1 - TGTACCAGCAGTCGACGATGGGACAGGGCTAACTATGGCTACACCTTC CTSSRRWDRANYGYTF
TRBJ2-7 TRBV6-2/TRBV6-3 - many TGTGCCAGCAGTACCTGGACGGAAACCTCTTTGAACGAGCAGTACTTC CASSTWTETSLNEQYF
TRBJ2-3 TRBV9 TRBD2 many TGTGCCAGCAGCGTAGGCCCCGGACTAGCGGGGCGGGTAGTAAGTACGCAGTATTTT CASSVGPGLAGRVVSTQYF
TRBJ2-5 TRBV5-1 - many TGCGCCAGCAGCCGCCCCGGATTCCAAGAGACCCAGTACTTC CASSRPGFQETQYF
TRBJ2-3 TRBV20-1 - many TGCAGTGCTGGCATCAGCACAGATACGCAGTATTTT CSAGISTDTQYF
TRBJ1-1 TRBV20-1 - - TGCAGTGCTAGTCAAACTCCGAACACTGAAGCTTTCTTT CSASQTPNTEAFF
TRBJ1-5 TRBV20-1 - - TGCAGTGCCCAACAGAAAGGGAGCAATCAGCCCCAGCATTTT CSAQQKGSNQPQHF
TRBJ2-7 TRBV28 - many TGTGCCAGCAGTTTCCAAAACTACGAGCAGTACTTC CASSFQNYEQYF
TRBJ2-3 TRBV14 TRBD1 many TGTGCCAGCAGCCCCCGGGGACAGGTCCCGACAGATACGCAGTATTTT CASSPRGQVPTDTQYF
TRBJ2-7 TRBV7-2 TRBD2 many TGTGCCAGCAGCCTCGGAGGCGGGGGATACTCCTACGAGCAGTACTTC CASSLGGGGYSYEQYF
TRBJ2-5 TRBV12-3/TRBV12-4 - - TGTGCCAGCCCAGGGGTTCTAAAAGAGACCCAGTACTTC CASPGVLKETQYF
TRBJ1-5 TRBV11-2 TRBD1 many TGTGCCAGCAGCTTTGCGACAGGGTTTCGCAATCAGCCCCAGCATTTT CASSFATGFRNQPQHF
TRBJ1-1 TRBV7-2 TRBD1 many TGTGCCAGCAGCTCGGGGACAGCGGGAGGGAACACTGAAGCTTTCTTT CASSSGTAGGNTEAFF